This TCR beta chain is drawn from a study of OX40 agonist ivuxolimab in advanced cancers. On the study more broadly: Ivuxolimab is an agonistic anti-OX40 (CD134) antibody, and patients were treated with it. Patients enrolled in dose escalation were diagnosed with hepatocellular carcinoma, melanoma, renal cell or head and neck cancer.

About this clone itself: Its cognate antigen is unknown.

This table comes from immunoSEQ multiplex PCR, and its TCRdb copy is limited to in-frame clones, with some not included. The sample contains roughly 80,000 clones, around 93% of which appear only once. Cycle 7 day 1, cycle 4 day 1, and baseline were the timepoints at which blood was sampled. Germline CDR1 is MNHEY and CDR2 is SMNVEV (reference sequence). The V and J ends lost 7 bases and 7 bases, in that order; junction bases with no gene match: 4. The CDR3 covers 13 residues. Broader study findings: Average numbers of expanded clones were greater in CD8+ T cells than in CD4+.

The receptor comes from an adult with an advanced solid tumor such as melanoma, head and neck, liver or kidney cancer. This chain links TRBV27 with TRBJ1-5; 10 nucleotides agree with TRBD1. The sequences come from CD4+ or CD8+ T cells sorted from blood, collected in a trial of the OX40 agonist ivuxolimab. CDR3 loop: CASTDRGTQPQHF. In nucleotides, the CDR3 is TGTGCCAGCACGGACAGGGGGACCCAGCCCCAGCATTTT.